Following are 30 T cell receptor beta chains from one sample sequenced in a study of blood T cells in healthy people across ages. Combining a sample-barcoded 5' primer with a J-beta primer mix, a second PCR ran for about 6 to 12 cycles. One entry per CDR3 protein results from TCRdb running MiXCR on the 5' RACE reads. The sample holds some 790,000 distinct CDR3 sequences; 29% are singletons and the top ten take 17%. The source material was blood. These receptor sequences come from a woman aged 80 or older in good health.

This clonotype was seen a few times. V is TRBV5-1 and J is TRBJ2-1; D not certain. V lost 4 bases to trimming and J lost 2 bases, with 13 bases between them. This CDR3 spans 15 amino acids. The germline CDR1 and CDR2 sequences are SGHRS and YFSETQ. CDR3 in amino acids: CASSIAATTYNEQFF. CDR3 sequence (DNA): TGCGCCAGCAGCATCGCAGCAACTACCTACAATGAGCAGTTCTTC.

The J gene is TRBJ2-3, the V gene TRBV20-1, with TRBD2 matching over 9 bases. Germline V lookup: CDR1 DFQATT, CDR2 SNEGSKA (reference sequence). Trimming removed 5 bases from V and 1 base from J; junction bases left unmatched: 7. The CDR3 totals 15 residues. CDR3 nucleotide sequence: TGCAGTGCTCGAAGGGCTAGCGGGGGCACAGATACGCAGTATTTT. Amino acids: CSARRASGGTDTQYF.

J is TRBJ2-2 and V is TRBV7-2; 8 bases are a match to TRBD2. The CDR3 has 15 residues. Unmatched junction bases numbered 4, after V lost 1 base and J lost 6 bases. CDR1 is SGHTA, CDR2 FQGNSA, per germline. The chain's CDR3 is CASSLESGGAGELFF. The CDR3 coding sequence is TGTGCCAGCAGCTTAGAGTCGGGGGGGGCCGGGGAGCTGTTTTTT.

In this sample, this clonotype turned up a few times. The V call is TRBV20-1, the J call TRBJ1-1; a possible D gene is TRBD1 (6 bases). Germline V gene data show CDR1 as DFQATT and CDR2 as SNEGSKA (reference sequence). Trimming took off 6 bases at V and 3 bases at J, with 14 bases between the two ends. This CDR3 has 13 amino acids. This CDR3 reads CSAQQGLYTEAFF. The CDR3 bases are TGCAGTGCCCAACAGGGATTGTACACTGAAGCTTTCTTT.

This clonotype was counted ten times or more. The genes are TRBV12-3 or TRBV12-4 and TRBJ1-2; D is uncertain. CDR3 length: 13 residues. V lost 3 bases and J 4 bases, leaving 9 bases between the germline ends. CDR3 amino acids: CASSFGVGYGYTF. CDR3 nucleotides: TGTGCCAGCAGTTTTGGGGTGGGCTATGGCTACACCTTC.

This clonotype was detected many times. The gene calls are TRBV2 and TRBJ2-3; TRBD1 aligns across 12 bases. With V trimmed by 7 bases and J by 7 bases, 6 bases remained unmatched. This CDR3 spans 14 amino acids. Germline CDR1 reads SNHLY; CDR2 reads FYNNEI. The CDR3 loop is CASKPGQGAYTQYF. The CDR3, as DNA: TGTGCCAGCAAACCGGGACAGGGGGCTTATACGCAGTATTTT.

This clonotype has just one count. The genes are TRBV6-6 and TRBJ2-1, with D possibly matching TRBD2 (6 bases). This CDR3 contains 14 residues. V lost 11 bases to trimming and J lost 8 bases, with 22 bases between them. CDR1 is MNHNY, CDR2 SVGAGI, per germline (reference sequence). CDR3 sequence reads: CAGASALALDEQFF. CDR3 in DNA: TGTGCCGGGGCGAGTGCTCTAGCGTTGGATGAGCAGTTCTTC.

Only a few counts were recorded for this clonotype. The J gene is TRBJ1-6, the V gene TRBV3-1; weak D call: TRBD1 (6 bases). The germline V gene encodes CDR1 LGHDT and CDR2 YNNKEL (reference sequence). V gave up 8 bases and J gave up 6 bases, with 14 bases separating them. This CDR3 is built from 14 residues. The CDR3 region is CASAGTGINSPLHF. The CDR3 DNA follows: TGTGCCAGCGCCGGTACAGGGATTAATTCACCCCTCCACTTT. The whole variable domain, filled in from reference TRBV3-1 and TRBJ1-6, reads DTAVSQTPKYLVTQMGNDKSIKCEQNLGHDTMYWYKQDSKKFLKIMFSYNNKELIINETVPNRFSPKSPDKAHLNLHINSLELGDSAVYFCASAGTGINSPLHFGNGTRLTVT.

This chain connects TRBV27 to TRBJ2-3; D gene ambiguous. V was cut by 6 bases and J by 4 bases, with 17 bases left in between. CDR3 length equals 15 residues. The germline V gene has CDR1 MNHEY and CDR2 SMNVEV (reference sequence). CDR3 sequence reads: CASSHAPGSADTQYF. CDR3 DNA: TGTGCCAGCAGCCACGCCCCAGGCAGCGCAGATACGCAGTATTTT.

This clonotype was recorded many times. J is TRBJ1-5 and V is TRBV12-3 or TRBV12-4; a possible D gene is TRBD1 (5 bases). Trimming took off 6 bases at V and 7 bases at J, with 10 bases between the two ends. The CDR3 loop spans 12 amino acids. Here the CDR3 DNA reads TGTGCCAGCAGGACAGCGGACCAGCCCCAGCATTTT. Translated, it gives CASRTADQPQHF.

In its sample, this clonotype was seen many times. The rearrangement joins TRBV7-9 to TRBJ1-2, with 9 positions matching TRBD1. Germline V gives CDR1 SEHNR, CDR2 FQNEAQ (reference sequence). V was pared by 4 bases and J by 2 bases, with 11 bases of the junction left unmatched. This CDR3 spans 17 amino acids. The CDR3 spells CASSSAGTGRTNYGYTF. The CDR3 DNA follows: TGTGCCAGCAGCTCCGCCGGGACAGGGCGAACAAACTATGGCTACACCTTC.

This clonotype appeared a few times. This chain connects TRBV14 to TRBJ1-6; unclear D gene. The CDR3 extends over 14 amino acids. Looked up from germline, CDR1 is SGHDN and CDR2 is FVKESK. V dropped 1 base and J dropped 6 bases, with 7 bases sitting between them. CDR3 nucleotides: TGTGCCAGCAGCCAAGTAAACGTTAATTCACCCCTCCACTTT. Translating gives CASSQVNVNSPLHF.

The rearrangement uses TRBV30 and TRBJ2-3, with TRBD1 as a possible D gene (6 bases). The germline CDR1 and CDR2 sequences are GTSNPN and SVGIG (reference sequence). Trimming stripped 2 bases from V and 6 bases from J, with 15 bases between. The CDR3 is made up of 14 amino acids. CDR3 nucleotide sequence: TGTGCCTGGAGTATGGGGGCTCCCGCGGATACGCAGTATTTT. This encodes CAWSMGAPADTQYF.

This clonotype turned up a few times. The rearrangement joins TRBV18 to TRBJ1-2, with a possible D match to TRBD1 (6 bases). CDR1 is KGHSH and CDR2 is LQKENI in the germline V gene. The CDR3 sequence is 13 residues long. With 6 bases removed from V and 8 bases from J, the gap between germline ends came to 16 bases. The CDR3 coding sequence is TGTGCCAGCTCCCCTCAGGGGAGTAAAGGCTACACCTTC. This codes for CASSPQGSKGYTF. Combining the CDR3 with reference TRBV18 and TRBJ1-2 gives the whole variable domain NAGVMQNPRHLVRRRGQEARLRCSPMKGHSHVYWYRQLPEEGLKFMVYLQKENIIDESGMPKERFSAEFPKEGPSILRIQQVVRGDSAAYFCASSPQGSKGYTFGSGTRLTVV.

As to this clonotype: The junction does not match germline at one end; this may be a read error. This chain connects TRBV7-9 to TRBJ2-5; 11 bases map to TRBD2. Germline V gene data show CDR1 as SEHNR and CDR2 as FQNEAQ (reference sequence). The CDR3 sequence is 15 residues long. The CDR3 protein is CAGSFPSGGYNEQYF. CDR3 nucleotide sequence: TGTGCCGGCAGTTTCCCTAGCGGGGGGTACAATGAGCAGTACTTC.

This clonotype was seen at least ten times. The V call is TRBV5-1, the J call TRBJ1-2, with D unclear. Trimming shortened V by 0 bases and J by 1 base, and 4 bases separated the two germline ends. The CDR3 is 13 amino acids. Germline V gene lookup returns CDR1 SGHRS and CDR2 YFSETQ. This CDR3 is CASSLVDNYGYTF. CDR3 nucleotides: TGCGCCAGCAGCTTGGTAGATAACTATGGCTACACCTTC. The full variable domain, rest sourced from reference TRBV5-1 and TRBJ1-2, is KAGVTQTPRYLIKTRGQQVTLSCSPISGHRSVSWYQQTPGQGLQFLFEYFSETQRNKGNFPGRFSGRQFSNSRSEMNVSTLELGDSALYLCASSLVDNYGYTFGSGTRLTVV.

This clonotype was seen many times. The chain employs TRBV27 and TRBJ2-7; 8 bases are a match to TRBD1. CDR3 length: 14 residues. V lost 5 bases to trimming and J lost 6 bases; unmatched junction nucleotides: 9. Germline values: CDR1 MNHEY, CDR2 SMNVEV (reference sequence). As DNA, the CDR3 is TGTGCCAGCAGTCATCTAGGACAGGGTGGCGAGCAGTACTTC. This codes for CASSHLGQGGEQYF.

The J gene is TRBJ1-1, the V gene TRBV7-8; a weak D match, TRBD1 (5 bases). The CDR3 has 17 residues. V gave up 5 bases and J gave up 0 bases, with 19 bases separating them. The germline gives CDR1 SGHVS, CDR2 FQNEAQ. The CDR3 DNA is TGTGCCAGCAGCCGGGGGGGTCGGGCTTTAATGAACACTGAAGCTTTCTTT. Encoded protein: CASSRGGRALMNTEAFF.

This clonotype has at least ten counts. This chain joins TRBV6-2 or TRBV6-3 and TRBJ2-3, with TRBD1 identical over 9 bases. V shed 6 bases and J 3 bases; nucleotides not matched to a gene: 7. Germline V gives CDR1 MNHEY, CDR2 SVGEGT. The CDR3 is made up of 15 amino acids. CDR3 sequence reads: CASRGTGRGTDTQYF. In DNA, the CDR3 is TGTGCCAGCAGAGGGACAGGGCGGGGTACAGATACGCAGTATTTT.

The sample holds many counts of this clonotype. The chain carries TRBV7-9 and TRBJ1-4, with TRBD1 matching 8 bases. The CDR3 contains 15 residues. Germline CDR1 SEHNR, CDR2 FQNEAQ (reference sequence). Losses at the gene ends were 3 bases for V and 5 bases for J; bases not matched to a gene: 5. Written as DNA, the CDR3 is TGTGCCAGCAGCTTTGAGGACAGGGCAAATGAAAAACTGTTTTTT. Translation: CASSFEDRANEKLFF. The full variable domain, completed using reference TRBV7-9 and TRBJ1-4, is DTGVSQNPRHKITKRGQNVTFRCDPISEHNRLYWYRQTLGQGPEFLTYFQNEAQLEKSRLLSDRFSAERPKGSFSTLEIQRTEQGDSAMYLCASSFEDRANEKLFFGSGTQLSVL.

Many counts were recorded for this clonotype. The gene calls are TRBV15 and TRBJ1-4, with D maybe TRBD1 (6 bases). This CDR3 has 14 residues. The V end was cut by 0 bases, the J end by 7 bases, with 9 bases between. From germline, CDR1 is LNHNV and CDR2 YYDKDF (reference sequence). CDR3 nucleotides: TGTGCCACCAGCAGAGACAGGGGAACTGAAAAACTGTTTTTT. Protein: CATSRDRGTEKLFF.

This clonotype showed up many times. CDR3 bases: TGTGCCAGCAGTTTATCCAGTCTCGAGCAGTTCTTC. Translating gives CASSLSSLEQFF. The chain joins TRBV12-3 or TRBV12-4 to TRBJ2-1; D gene uncertain. This CDR3 region has 12 residues. The V end lost 2 bases, the J end lost 10 bases, and 9 bases lay between the germline ends.

A word on this clonotype: A much larger clonotype is one base distant, so this may be a read error. This chain connects TRBV12-3 or TRBV12-4 to TRBJ2-1; no clear D gene. This CDR3 is built from 12 residues. The germline V and J ends were trimmed by 3 bases and 10 bases, with 10 bases remaining between them. CDR3 residues: CASSFGQGEQFF. The CDR3 bases are TGTGCCAGCAGTTTCGGGCAAGGGGAGCAGTTCTTC.

The rearrangement links TRBV20-1 to TRBJ2-4; D is unclear. This CDR3 has 13 amino acids. The V and J ends lost 5 bases and 8 bases respectively, with 16 bases between them. Germline V lookup: CDR1 DFQATT, CDR2 SNEGSKA (reference sequence). Here the CDR3 reads CSALDGRADIQYF. Written as DNA, the CDR3 is TGCAGTGCTTTGGACGGCCGGGCGGACATTCAGTACTTC.

Note on this clonotype: One end of the junction does not line up with germline, which may come from a read error. The chain has TRBV7-9 and TRBJ2-1; TRBD1 might be the D (6 bases). The CDR3 totals 16 residues. Germline V gene sequence: CDR1 SEHNR, CDR2 FQNEAQ (reference sequence). CDR3 nucleotide sequence: TGTGCCAGCAGCTTAGCAGGTGGGGGCTCCTACAATGGGCAGTTCTTC. It specifies CASSLAGGGSYNGQFF.

This clonotype was detected ten times or more. The chain uses TRBV7-2 and TRBJ1-5; D may be TRBD1 (6 bases). The CDR3 totals 15 residues. The germline gives CDR1 SGHTA, CDR2 FQGNSA. V lost 2 bases and J lost 7, with 15 bases in between. Here the CDR3 reads CASSLFGQIRQPQHF. In DNA, the CDR3 is TGTGCCAGCAGCTTATTCGGACAGATAAGGCAGCCCCAGCATTTT.

The sample holds many counts of this clonotype. This chain links TRBV5-1 with TRBJ2-3; D not certain. The CDR3 is 13 amino acids. Germline V CDR1 and CDR2: SGHRS, YFSETQ. V lost 5 bases and J lost 1, with 8 bases in between. CDR3: CASRGAGTDTQYF. The DNA for the CDR3 is TGCGCCAGCAGGGGCGCCGGCACAGATACGCAGTATTTT. Combining the CDR3 with reference TRBV5-1 and TRBJ2-3 gives the whole variable domain KAGVTQTPRYLIKTRGQQVTLSCSPISGHRSVSWYQQTPGQGLQFLFEYFSETQRNKGNFPGRFSGRQFSNSRSEMNVSTLELGDSALYLCASRGAGTDTQYFGPGTRLTVL.

A remark on this clonotype: Because the CDR3 is missing its conserved closing phenylalanine or tryptophan, this is likely a read error. This chain connects TRBV7-2 to TRBJ2-7; D is possibly TRBD2 (5 bases). The closer fit of TRBJ2-5 to the DNA end suggests the J call may be wrong. This CDR3 spans 14 amino acids. Germline-derived CDR1 and CDR2 are SGHTA and FQGNSA. The CDR3 spells CASSLVGVRETQYC. Here the CDR3 DNA reads TGTGCCAGCAGCTTAGTCGGGGTGAGGGAGACCCAGTACTGC.

This clonotype was counted ten times or more. The J gene is TRBJ2-1, the V gene TRBV7-9; 12 nucleotides align to TRBD2. Germline CDR1 SEHNR, CDR2 FQNEAQ (reference sequence). With V trimmed by 6 bases and J by 0 bases, 3 bases remained unmatched. The CDR3 is 16 residues long. CDR3 in amino acids: CASSQLAGGSYNEQFF. In nucleotides, the CDR3 is TGTGCCAGCAGTCAACTAGCGGGGGGCTCCTACAATGAGCAGTTCTTC.

This clonotype was found many times. This chain connects TRBV18 to TRBJ2-7; 10 bases are a match to TRBD1. V shed 3 bases, J shed 3 bases, and the junction held 5 bases outside the gene matches. Germline V lookup: CDR1 KGHSH, CDR2 LQKENI. The CDR3 is made up of 15 amino acids. The CDR3 coding sequence is TGTGCCAGCTCACCCGCGACAGGGGGCTACTACGAGCAGTACTTC. Protein product: CASSPATGGYYEQYF.